These T cell receptor beta chains were read from a single sample in a study of T cells in Graves' hyperthyroidism and ophthalmopathy. TCRdb re-analysed the multiplex PCR reads in MiXCR, keeping a single row per CDR3 protein. The sample includes about 350,000 distinct CDR3 sequences, 15% to 20% of them seen just once. Sequenced sample: blood. All receptors come from a woman aged 40 to 55 with Graves' ophthalmopathy. Each CDR3 is given with its conserved first and last residue. The D gene is left open where the match is weak. Size is omitted from some rows. Given values are once, few, many or a class for expanded clones.

D gene: TRBD2; V gene: TRBV19; J gene: TRBJ2-4; clone size: many; CDR3 protein: CASTPYRTAGTSGRKNIQYF; CDR3 DNA: TGTGCCAGTACCCCTTATCGGACAGCCGGGACTAGCGGTCGTAAAAACATTCAGTACTTC
D gene: -; V gene: TRBV29-1; J gene: TRBJ2-6; clone size: many; CDR3 protein: CSVERIAGANVLTF; CDR3 DNA: TGCAGCGTTGAGAGGATAGCTGGGGCCAACGTCCTGACTTTC
D gene: TRBD1; V gene: TRBV7-2; J gene: TRBJ2-7; clone size: many; CDR3 protein: CASGPTGTAYEQYF; CDR3 DNA: TGTGCCAGCGGGCCTACCGGGACAGCCTACGAGCAGTACTTC
D gene: TRBD2; V gene: TRBV6-5; J gene: TRBJ2-5; clone size: many; CDR3 protein: CASSYEAGVGETQYF; CDR3 DNA: TGTGCCAGCAGTTACGAAGCGGGAGTGGGGGAGACCCAGTACTTC
D gene: TRBD2; V gene: TRBV20-1; J gene: TRBJ2-2; clone size: many; CDR3 protein: CSARSLAGENTGELFF; CDR3 DNA: TGCAGTGCTAGATCACTAGCGGGAGAAAACACCGGGGAGCTGTTTTTT
D gene: TRBD2; V gene: TRBV6-2/TRBV6-3; J gene: TRBJ2-7; clone size: many; CDR3 protein: CASSFGTSGYEQYF; CDR3 DNA: TGTGCCAGCAGTTTCGGGACTAGCGGCTACGAGCAGTACTTC
D gene: TRBD1; V gene: TRBV29-1; J gene: TRBJ1-2; clone size: many; CDR3 protein: CSVWQGAEERGYTF; CDR3 DNA: TGCAGCGTCTGGCAGGGGGCGGAGGAGCGTGGCTACACCTTC
D gene: TRBD2; V gene: TRBV20-1; J gene: TRBJ2-7; clone size: -; CDR3 protein: CSATGTSVGQYF; CDR3 DNA: TGCAGTGCTACGGGGACTAGCGTGGGGCAGTACTTC
D gene: -; V gene: TRBV19; J gene: TRBJ1-2; clone size: many; CDR3 protein: CASSPDRMGQILDYGYTF; CDR3 DNA: TGTGCCAGTAGTCCAGATAGGATGGGGCAGATATTGGACTATGGCTACACCTTC
D gene: -; V gene: TRBV11-2; J gene: TRBJ1-1; clone size: many; CDR3 protein: CASSLEGTRVGTEAFF; CDR3 DNA: TGTGCCAGCAGCTTAGAGGGAACACGGGTTGGCACTGAAGCTTTCTTT
D gene: -; V gene: TRBV15; J gene: TRBJ1-3; clone size: many; CDR3 protein: CATGPGRLRGNTIYF; CDR3 DNA: TGTGCCACCGGACCCGGGAGACTACGTGGAAACACCATATATTTT
D gene: TRBD1; V gene: TRBV25-1; J gene: TRBJ1-6; clone size: many; CDR3 protein: CASSVGTGRPNSPLHF; CDR3 DNA: TGTGCCAGCAGTGTGGGGACAGGTCGTCCAAATTCACCCCTCCACTTT
D gene: -; V gene: TRBV6-1; J gene: TRBJ1-5; clone size: many; CDR3 protein: CASSASADLNQPQHF; CDR3 DNA: TGTGCCAGCAGTGCCTCGGCAGACCTCAATCAGCCCCAGCATTTT
D gene: -; V gene: TRBV28; J gene: TRBJ2-7; clone size: many; CDR3 protein: CASSRSGQNYEQYF; CDR3 DNA: TGTGCCAGCAGCCGCAGCGGGCAAAACTACGAGCAGTACTTC
D gene: TRBD2; V gene: TRBV30; J gene: TRBJ2-7; clone size: many; CDR3 protein: CAWSSTSGFYEQYF; CDR3 DNA: TGTGCCTGGAGTAGTACTAGCGGATTTTACGAGCAGTACTTC
D gene: -; V gene: TRBV28; J gene: TRBJ1-6; clone size: many; CDR3 protein: CASKDGNYNSPLHF; CDR3 DNA: TGTGCCAGCAAGGACGGGAACTATAATTCACCCCTCCACTTT
D gene: -; V gene: TRBV28; J gene: TRBJ2-7; clone size: many; CDR3 protein: CASSLVSGEQYF; CDR3 DNA: TGTGCCAGCAGTTTAGTTTCGGGGGAGCAGTACTTC
D gene: -; V gene: TRBV20-1; J gene: TRBJ1-1; clone size: many; CDR3 protein: CSAAPGDLNTEAFF; CDR3 DNA: TGCAGTGCCGCGCCGGGCGACCTAAACACTGAAGCTTTCTTT
D gene: TRBD1; V gene: TRBV20-1; J gene: TRBJ1-5; clone size: many; CDR3 protein: CSARSLHPLLDRVGQPQHF; CDR3 DNA: TGCAGTGCTAGGTCCCTACACCCCCTCCTCGACAGGGTTGGTCAGCCCCAGCATTTT
D gene: -; V gene: TRBV18; J gene: TRBJ1-2; clone size: many; CDR3 protein: CASSPRAQTRAPEKDGYTF; CDR3 DNA: TGTGCCAGCTCACCAAGGGCCCAAACAAGGGCACCTGAGAAGGATGGCTACACCTTC
D gene: -; V gene: TRBV6-2/TRBV6-3; J gene: TRBJ1-5; clone size: many; CDR3 protein: CASSYSAGPNQPQHF; CDR3 DNA: TGTGCCAGCAGTTACTCGGCTGGGCCCAATCAGCCCCAGCATTTT
D gene: -; V gene: TRBV20-1; J gene: TRBJ1-3; clone size: many; CDR3 protein: CSAYPGHSGNTIYF; CDR3 DNA: TGCAGTGCTTATCCGGGACACTCTGGAAACACCATATATTTT